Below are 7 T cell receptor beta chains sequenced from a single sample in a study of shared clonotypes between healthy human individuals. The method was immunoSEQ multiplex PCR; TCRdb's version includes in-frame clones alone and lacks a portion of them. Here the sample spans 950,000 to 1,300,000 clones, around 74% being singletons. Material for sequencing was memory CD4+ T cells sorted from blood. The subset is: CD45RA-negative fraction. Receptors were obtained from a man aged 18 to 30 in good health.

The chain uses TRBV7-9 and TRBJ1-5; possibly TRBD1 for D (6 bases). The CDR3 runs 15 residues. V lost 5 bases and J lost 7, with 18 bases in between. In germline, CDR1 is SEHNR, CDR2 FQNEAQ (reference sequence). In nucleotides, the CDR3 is TGTGCCAGCAGCCCAGACGGGGGCGGGTTGCAGCCCCAGCATTTT. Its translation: CASSPDGGGLQPQHF.

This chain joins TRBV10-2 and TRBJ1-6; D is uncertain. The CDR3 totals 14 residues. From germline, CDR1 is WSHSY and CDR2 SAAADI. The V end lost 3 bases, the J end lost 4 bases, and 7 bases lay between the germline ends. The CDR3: CASSERGYNSPLHF. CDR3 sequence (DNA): TGCGCCAGCAGTGAACGGGGTTATAATTCACCCCTCCACTTT.

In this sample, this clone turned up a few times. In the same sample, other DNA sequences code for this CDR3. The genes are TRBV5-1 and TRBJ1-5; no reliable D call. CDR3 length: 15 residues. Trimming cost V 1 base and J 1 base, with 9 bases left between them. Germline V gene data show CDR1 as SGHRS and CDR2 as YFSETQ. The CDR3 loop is CASSLIPGSNQPQHF. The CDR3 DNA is TGCGCCAGCAGCTTGATCCCCGGGAGCAATCAGCCCCAGCATTTT.

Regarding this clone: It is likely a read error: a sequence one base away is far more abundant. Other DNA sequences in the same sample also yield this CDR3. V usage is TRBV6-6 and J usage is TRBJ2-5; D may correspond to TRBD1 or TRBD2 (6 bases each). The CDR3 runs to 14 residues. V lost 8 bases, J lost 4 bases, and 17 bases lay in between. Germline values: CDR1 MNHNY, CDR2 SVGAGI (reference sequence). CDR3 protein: CASGGTRGGETQYF. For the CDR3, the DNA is TGTGCCAGCGGCGGGACCCGAGGGGGAGAGACCCAGTACTTC.

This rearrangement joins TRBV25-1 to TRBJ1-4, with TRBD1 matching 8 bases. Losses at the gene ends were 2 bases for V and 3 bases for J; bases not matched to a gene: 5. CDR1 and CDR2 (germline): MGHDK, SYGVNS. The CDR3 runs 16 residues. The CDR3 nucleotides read TGTGCCAGCAGTGAAGGCGGACAGGGTCCTAATGAAAAACTGTTTTTT. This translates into CASSEGGQGPNEKLFF.

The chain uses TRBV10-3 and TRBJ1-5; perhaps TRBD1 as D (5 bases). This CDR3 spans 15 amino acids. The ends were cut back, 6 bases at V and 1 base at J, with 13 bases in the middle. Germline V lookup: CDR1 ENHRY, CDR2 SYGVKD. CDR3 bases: TGTGCCATCAGCGGGGTGGCAGGGAGCAATCAGCCCCAGCATTTT. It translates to CAISGVAGSNQPQHF.

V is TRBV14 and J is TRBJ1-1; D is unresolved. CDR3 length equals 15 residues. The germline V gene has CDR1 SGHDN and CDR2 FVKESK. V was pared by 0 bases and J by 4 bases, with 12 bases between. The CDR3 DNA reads TGTGCCAGCAGCCAAGATGTGAAGGGAGGCACTGAAGCTTTCTTT. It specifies CASSQDVKGGTEAFF. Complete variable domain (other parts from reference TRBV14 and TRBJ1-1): EAGVTQFPSHSVIEKGQTVTLRCDPISGHDNLYWYRRVMGKEIKFLLHFVKESKQDESGMPNNRFLAERTGGTYSTLKVQPAELEDSGVYFCASSQDVKGGTEAFFGQGTRLTVV.